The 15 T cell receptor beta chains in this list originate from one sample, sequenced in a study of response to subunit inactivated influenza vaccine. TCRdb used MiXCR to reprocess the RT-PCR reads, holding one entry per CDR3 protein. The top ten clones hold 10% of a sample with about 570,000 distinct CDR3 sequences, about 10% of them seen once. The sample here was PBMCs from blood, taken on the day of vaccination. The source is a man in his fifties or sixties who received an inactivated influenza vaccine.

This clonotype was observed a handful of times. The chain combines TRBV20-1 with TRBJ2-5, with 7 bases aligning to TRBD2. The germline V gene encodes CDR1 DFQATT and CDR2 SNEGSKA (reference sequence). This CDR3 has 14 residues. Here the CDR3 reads CTNKVGGNQETQYF. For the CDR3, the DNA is TGCACCAATAAGGTCGGGGGGAACCAAGAGACCCAGTACTTC.

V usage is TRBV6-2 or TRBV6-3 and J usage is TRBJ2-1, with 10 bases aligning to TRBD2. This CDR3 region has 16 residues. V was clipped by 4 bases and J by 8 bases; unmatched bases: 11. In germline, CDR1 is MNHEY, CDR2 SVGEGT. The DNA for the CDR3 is TGTGCCAGCAGTTTCCGACTAGCGGGTGGAGCTGATGAGCAGTTCTTC. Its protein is CASSFRLAGGADEQFF.

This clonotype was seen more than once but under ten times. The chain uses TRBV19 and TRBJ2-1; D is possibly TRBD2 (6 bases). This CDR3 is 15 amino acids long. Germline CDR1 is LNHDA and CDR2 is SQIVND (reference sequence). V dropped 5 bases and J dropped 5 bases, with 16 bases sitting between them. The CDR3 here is CASSESGSGNNEQFF. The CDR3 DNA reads TGTGCCAGTAGTGAATCCGGGAGTGGCAACAATGAGCAGTTCTTC.

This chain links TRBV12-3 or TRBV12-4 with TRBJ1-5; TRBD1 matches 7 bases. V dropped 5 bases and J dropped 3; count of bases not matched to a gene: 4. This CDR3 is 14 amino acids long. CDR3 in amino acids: CASSPGTDNQPQHF. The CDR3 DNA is TGTGCCAGCAGTCCGGGGACAGACAATCAGCCCCAGCATTTT.

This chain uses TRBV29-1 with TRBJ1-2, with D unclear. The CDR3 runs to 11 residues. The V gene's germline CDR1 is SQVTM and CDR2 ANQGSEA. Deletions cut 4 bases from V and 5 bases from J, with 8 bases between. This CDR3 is CSVGGLYGYTF. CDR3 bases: TGCAGCGTTGGTGGATTGTATGGCTACACCTTC.

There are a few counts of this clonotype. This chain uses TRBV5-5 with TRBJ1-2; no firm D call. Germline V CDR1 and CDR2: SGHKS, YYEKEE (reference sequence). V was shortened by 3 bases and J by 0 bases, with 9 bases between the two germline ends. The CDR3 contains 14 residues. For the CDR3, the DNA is TGTGCCAGCAGCTCACTCTATACTAACTATGGCTACACCTTC. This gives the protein CASSSLYTNYGYTF.

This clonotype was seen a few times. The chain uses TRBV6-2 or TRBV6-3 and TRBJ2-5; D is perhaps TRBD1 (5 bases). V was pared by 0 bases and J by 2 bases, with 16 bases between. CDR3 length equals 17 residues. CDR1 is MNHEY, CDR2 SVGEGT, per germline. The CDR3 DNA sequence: TGTGCCAGCAGTTACTCAAGGGGAAGCATCGGACAAGAGACCCAGTACTTC. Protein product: CASSYSRGSIGQETQYF.

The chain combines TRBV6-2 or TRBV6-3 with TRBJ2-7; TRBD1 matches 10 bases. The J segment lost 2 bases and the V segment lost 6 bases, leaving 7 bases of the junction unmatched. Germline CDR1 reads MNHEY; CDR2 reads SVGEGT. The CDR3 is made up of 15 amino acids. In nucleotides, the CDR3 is TGTGCCAGCAGACCCACCGGGACAGGGGCCTACGAGCAGTACTTC. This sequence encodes CASRPTGTGAYEQYF.

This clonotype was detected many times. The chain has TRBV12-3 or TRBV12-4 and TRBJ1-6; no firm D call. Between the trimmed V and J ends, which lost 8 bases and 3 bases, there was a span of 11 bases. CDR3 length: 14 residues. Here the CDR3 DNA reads TGTGCCAGCCGATTCGGAAACTATAATTCACCCCTCCACTTT. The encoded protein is CASRFGNYNSPLHF.

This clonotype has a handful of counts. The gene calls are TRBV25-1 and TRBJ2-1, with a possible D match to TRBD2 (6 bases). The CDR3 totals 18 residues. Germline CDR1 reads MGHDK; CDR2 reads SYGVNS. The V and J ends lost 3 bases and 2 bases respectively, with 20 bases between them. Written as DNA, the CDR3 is TGTGCCAGCAGTGATTCCCGCTGGCGTAGCGGCCCCTACAATGAGCAGTTCTTC. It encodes CASSDSRWRSGPYNEQFF. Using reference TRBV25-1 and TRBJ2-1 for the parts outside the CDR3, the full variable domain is EADIYQTPRYLVIGTGKKITLECSQTMGHDKMYWYQQDPGMELHLIHYSYGVNSTEKGDLSSESTVSRIRTEHFPLTLESARPSHTSQYLCASSDSRWRSGPYNEQFFGPGTRLTVL.

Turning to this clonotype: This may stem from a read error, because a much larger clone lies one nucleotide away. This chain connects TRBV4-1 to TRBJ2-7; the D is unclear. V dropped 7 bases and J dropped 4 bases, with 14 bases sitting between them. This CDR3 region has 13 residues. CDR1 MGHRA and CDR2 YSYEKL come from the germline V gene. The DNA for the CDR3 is TGCGCCAGCAACCGGACGGACGATTACGAGCAGTACTTC. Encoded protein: CASNRTDDYEQYF.

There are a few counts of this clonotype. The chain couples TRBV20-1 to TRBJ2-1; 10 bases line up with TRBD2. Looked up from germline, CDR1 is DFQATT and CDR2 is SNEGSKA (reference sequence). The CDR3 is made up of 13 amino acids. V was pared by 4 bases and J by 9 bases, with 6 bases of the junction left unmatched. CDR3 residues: CSAKASGSGEQFF. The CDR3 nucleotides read TGCAGTGCTAAGGCTAGCGGGAGCGGTGAGCAGTTCTTC.

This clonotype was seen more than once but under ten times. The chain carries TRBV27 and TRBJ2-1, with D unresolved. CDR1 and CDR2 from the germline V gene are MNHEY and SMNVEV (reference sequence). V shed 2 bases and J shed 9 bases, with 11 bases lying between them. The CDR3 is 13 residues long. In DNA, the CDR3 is TGTGCCAGCAGTTTAAGACGGGTCGGTGAGCAGTTCTTC. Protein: CASSLRRVGEQFF.

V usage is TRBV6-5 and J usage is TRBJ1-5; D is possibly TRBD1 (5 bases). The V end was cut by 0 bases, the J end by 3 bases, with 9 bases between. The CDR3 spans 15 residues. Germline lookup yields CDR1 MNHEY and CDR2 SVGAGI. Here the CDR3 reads CASSYSRGPNQPQHF. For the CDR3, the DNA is TGTGCCAGCAGTTACTCGAGGGGACCCAATCAGCCCCAGCATTTT.

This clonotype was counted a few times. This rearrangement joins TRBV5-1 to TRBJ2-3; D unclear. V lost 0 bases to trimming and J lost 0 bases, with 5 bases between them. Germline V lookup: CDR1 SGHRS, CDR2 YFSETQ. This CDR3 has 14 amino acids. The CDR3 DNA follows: TGCGCCAGCAGCTTGGAAAGTAGCACAGATACGCAGTATTTT. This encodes CASSLESSTDTQYF.